This TCR beta chain comes out of a study of shared clonotypes between healthy human individuals. Across the whole study: Donors were a couple of women and a few men aged 18 to 49. For every donor, three CD4 naive, three CD4 memory, two CD8 naive and one CD8 memory plates were used.

Produced via immunoSEQ multiplex PCR; TCRdb's table is partial and in-frame only. The data show roughly 2.5 million clones, approximately 90% seen once. This CDR3 has 20 amino acids. V lost 2 bases and J 2 bases, leaving 22 bases between the germline ends. Germline V gene lookup returns CDR1 ENHRY and CDR2 SYGVKD. The chain uses TRBV10-3 and TRBJ2-6; possible D gene TRBD1, 6 bases. Source material: naive CD4+ T cells sorted from blood. The subset: CD45RA+ positively selected. This TCR was sampled from a man between 18 and 29 years old in good health. The CDR3 nucleotides read TGTGCCATCAGTGAGACCCCCCTGGGGGCCCCGACTGCTGGGGCCAACGTCCTGACTTTC. Amino acid sequence: CAISETPLGAPTAGANVLTF.